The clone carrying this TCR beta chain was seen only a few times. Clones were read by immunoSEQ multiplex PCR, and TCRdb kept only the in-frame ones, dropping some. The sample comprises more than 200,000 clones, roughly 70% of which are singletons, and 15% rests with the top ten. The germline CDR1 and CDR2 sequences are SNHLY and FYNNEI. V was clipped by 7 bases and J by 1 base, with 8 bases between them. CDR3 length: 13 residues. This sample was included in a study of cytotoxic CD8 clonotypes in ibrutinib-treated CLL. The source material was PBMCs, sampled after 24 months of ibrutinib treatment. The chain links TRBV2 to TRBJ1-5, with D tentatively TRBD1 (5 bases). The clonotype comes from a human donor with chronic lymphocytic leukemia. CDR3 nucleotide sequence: TGTGCCAGCAACCGGGACAGCAATCAGCCCCAGCATTTT. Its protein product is CASNRDSNQPQHF.